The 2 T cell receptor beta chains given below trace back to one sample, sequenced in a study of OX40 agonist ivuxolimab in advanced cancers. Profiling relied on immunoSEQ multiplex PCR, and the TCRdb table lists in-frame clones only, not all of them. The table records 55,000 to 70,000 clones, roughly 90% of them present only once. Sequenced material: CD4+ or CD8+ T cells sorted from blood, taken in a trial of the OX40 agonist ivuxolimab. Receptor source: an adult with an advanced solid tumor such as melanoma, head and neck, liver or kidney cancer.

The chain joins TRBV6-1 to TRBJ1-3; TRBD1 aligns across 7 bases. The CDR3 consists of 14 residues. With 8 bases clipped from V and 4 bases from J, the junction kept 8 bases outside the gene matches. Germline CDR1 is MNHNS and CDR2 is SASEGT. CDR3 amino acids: CASPLGDRGNTIYF. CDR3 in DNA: TGTGCCAGCCCCCTTGGGGACAGAGGAAACACCATATATTTT.

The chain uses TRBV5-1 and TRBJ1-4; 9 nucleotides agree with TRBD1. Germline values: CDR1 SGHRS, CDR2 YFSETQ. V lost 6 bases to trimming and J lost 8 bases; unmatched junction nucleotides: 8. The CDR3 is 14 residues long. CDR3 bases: TGCGCCAGCAATAGGGGACAGGGTGGCGAAAAACTGTTTTTT. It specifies CASNRGQGGEKLFF.